Sequencing of this TCR beta chain was carried out in a study of patients and donors after allogeneic stem cell transplantation. One entry per CDR3 protein, called by TCRdb with MiXCR from the RT-PCR reads. The table has under 30,000 distinct CDR3 sequences, around 40% seen once. The CDR3 consists of 13 residues. Germline V CDR1 and CDR2: SEHNR, FQNEAQ (reference sequence). Trimming pared 5 bases from V and 2 bases from J, leaving 10 bases between. The clonotype was recovered from a human donor who was either an allogeneic HSCT recipient or a stem cell or donor lymphocyte infusion donor (not recorded which). It is not recorded whose cells these are; they may come from a transplant donor. The chain combines TRBV7-9 with TRBJ2-7; D is ambiguous. The sequenced sample was blood, either unsorted or a sorted T cell fraction (not recorded which). The CDR3, as DNA: TGTGCCAGCAGCCCAGCTCGAACCTACGAGCAGTACTTC. Translating gives CASSPARTYEQYF.